This is a list of T cell receptor beta chains from one sample in a study of blood T cell repertoires in COVID-19. Generated by immunoSEQ multiplex PCR, the TCRdb table keeps only in-frame clones and is missing some. Of approximately 290,000 clones in the sample, about 85% were seen once. Material: peripheral blood. These receptors all come from a man younger than 35 with active or convalescent COVID-19. Each CDR3 is given with its conserved first and last residue. A D gene is named only where the DNA matches it firmly. Clone size is not always given. Where it is, it says once, few, many or a class for expanded clones.

CDR3 length	V gene	D gene	clone size	J gene	CDR3 protein
15	TRBV7-2	.	.	TRBJ2-2	CASSFTSYGFGELFF
17	TRBV27	.	.	TRBJ2-3	CASSLRETGNSVGTQYF
14	TRBV5-4	.	.	TRBJ2-3	CASSLGGAADTQYF
14	TRBV5-1	.	few	TRBJ2-2	CASSLPGYRGELFF
14	TRBV11-2	TRBD1	.	TRBJ2-7	CASSSGQGRDEQYF
16	TRBV9	TRBD1	few	TRBJ2-7	CASSVDGTGVWDEQYF
15	TRBV19	.	once	TRBJ2-3	CASSIHSPSTDTQYF
13	TRBV5-8	.	.	TRBJ2-7	CASSLGQSYEQYF
13	TRBV27	.	.	TRBJ1-5	CASSLTGAQPQHF
13	TRBV6-5	.	.	TRBJ2-7	CASMASGIHEQYF
14	TRBV6-1	.	.	TRBJ2-7	CASSEYGSSYEQYF
15	TRBV28	TRBD2	.	TRBJ2-7	CASSAAGVSIREQYF
13	TRBV19	.	.	TRBJ2-2	CASSIWATGELFF
15	TRBV11-3	.	.	TRBJ2-5	CASWGDRPYQETQYF
12	TRBV19	.	few	TRBJ2-4	CASSIEGGIQYF
16	TRBV6-5	.	.	TRBJ1-2	CASSYDWLGPRSGYTF
16	TRBV15	.	.	TRBJ1-5	CATSRDVGPVYQPQHF
11	TRBV20-1	TRBD1	.	TRBJ2-2	CSARQGRELFF
15	TRBV19	TRBD1	.	TRBJ1-1	CAITLTGGAGTEAFF
17	TRBV7-9	.	once	TRBJ1-6	CASSLVSVSSYNSPLHF